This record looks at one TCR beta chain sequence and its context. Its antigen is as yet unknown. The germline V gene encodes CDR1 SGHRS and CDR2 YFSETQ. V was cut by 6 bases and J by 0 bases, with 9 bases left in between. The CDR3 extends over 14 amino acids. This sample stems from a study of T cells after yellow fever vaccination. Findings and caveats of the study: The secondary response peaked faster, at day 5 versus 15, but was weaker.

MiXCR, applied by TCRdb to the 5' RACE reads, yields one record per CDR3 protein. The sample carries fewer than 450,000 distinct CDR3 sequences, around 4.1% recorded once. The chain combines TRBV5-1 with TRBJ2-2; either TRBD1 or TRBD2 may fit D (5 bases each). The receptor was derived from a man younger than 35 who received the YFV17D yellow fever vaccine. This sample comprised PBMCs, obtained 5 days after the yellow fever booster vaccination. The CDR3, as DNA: TGCGCCAGCACAGGGACCTCGAACACCGGGGAGCTGTTTTTT. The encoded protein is CASTGTSNTGELFF.